The T cell receptor (beta chain) described here comes from a study of blood T cell repertoires in COVID-19. For the study at large: The analysed material was cDNA or gDNA that came from T cells, B-cell-depleted T cells, or PBMCs.

Everyone who took part was roughly 18 to 89 years old, and they came from 20 to 25 US areas. Donors were grouped by their self-reported clinical history. V was cut by 0 bases and J by 4 bases, with 9 bases left in between. CDR3 length equals 14 residues. Per the germline V gene, CDR1 is SGHDT and CDR2 is YYEEEE. As processed by the authors: Estimates of nucleated cell counts were drawn from the amplification of reference gene primers. The method was immunoSEQ multiplex PCR; TCRdb's version includes in-frame clones alone and lacks a portion of them. That table furnishes V, J and clone size, whereas the DNA furnished D and trimming. Of around 320,000 clones listed, roughly 86% were seen once; the top ten hold 2.5% to 3.5%.

The chain joins TRBV5-6 to TRBJ2-3, with D unresolved. The sequenced material came from PBMCs or T cells enriched from blood (not recorded which). The sequence was obtained from a woman aged 45 to 65 who had been exposed to COVID-19. The CDR3 sequence is CASSLAAGADTQYF. CDR3 in DNA: TGTGCCAGCAGCTTGGCCGCCGGAGCAGATACGCAGTATTTT.